This TCR beta chain was captured by sequencing in a study of cytomegalovirus exposure and HLA in healthy donors. Study in general: HLA-typed donors were the source of around 85 million unique TCRs held in an early data release.

This clone has just one count. Antigen specificity is unknown. General observations from the study: A later analysis showed TCR association rates differing by HLA locus, peaking at DRB1 and lowest at HLA-C.

Primers included in the PCR were 60 Vbeta and 13 Jbeta primers. The repertoire was sequenced with immunoSEQ multiplex PCR; TCRdb's copy has only in-frame clones and lacks some. The sample lists about 160,000 clones, around 77% occurring once. The J segment lost 3 bases and the V segment lost 3 bases, leaving 7 bases of the junction unmatched. The CDR3 runs 15 residues. In germline, CDR1 is SGHTA, CDR2 FQGTGA. The receptor comes from a woman under 40 in good health and CMV-seronegative. The sample consisted of PBMCs. The chain employs TRBV7-3 and TRBJ1-1, with 7 positions matching TRBD1. The CDR3 DNA is TGTGCCAGCAGCTTCCAGTCGGGACAGTACACTGAAGCTTTCTTT. Protein product: CASSFQSGQYTEAFF.